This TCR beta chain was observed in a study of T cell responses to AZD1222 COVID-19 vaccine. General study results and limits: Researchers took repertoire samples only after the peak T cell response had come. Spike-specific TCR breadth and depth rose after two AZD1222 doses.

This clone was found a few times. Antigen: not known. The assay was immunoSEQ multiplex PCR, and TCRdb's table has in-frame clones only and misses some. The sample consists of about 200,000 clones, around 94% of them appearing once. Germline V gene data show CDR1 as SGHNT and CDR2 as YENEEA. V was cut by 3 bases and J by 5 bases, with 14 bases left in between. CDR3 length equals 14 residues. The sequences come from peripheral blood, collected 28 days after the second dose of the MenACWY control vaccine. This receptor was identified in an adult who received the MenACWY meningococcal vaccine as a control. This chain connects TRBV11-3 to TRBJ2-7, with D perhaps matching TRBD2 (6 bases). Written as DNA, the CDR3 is TGTGCCAGCAGCTTGGGGGGAGAGGGCGACGAGCAGTACTTC. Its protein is CASSLGGEGDEQYF.